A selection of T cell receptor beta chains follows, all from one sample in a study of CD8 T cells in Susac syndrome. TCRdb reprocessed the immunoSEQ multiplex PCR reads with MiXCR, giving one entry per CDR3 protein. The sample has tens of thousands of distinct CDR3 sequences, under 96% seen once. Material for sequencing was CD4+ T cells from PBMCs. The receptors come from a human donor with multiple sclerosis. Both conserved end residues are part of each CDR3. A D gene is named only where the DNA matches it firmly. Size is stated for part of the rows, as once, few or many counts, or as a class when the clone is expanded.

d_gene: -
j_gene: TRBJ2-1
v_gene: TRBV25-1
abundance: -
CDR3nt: TGTGCCAGCAGTGTATACGTGGGGGGCTCCTACAATGAGCAGTTCTTC
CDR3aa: CASSVYVGGSYNEQFF

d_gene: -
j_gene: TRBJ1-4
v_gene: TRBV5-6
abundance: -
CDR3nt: TGTGCCAGCAGCTTTGGCAGCAATGAAAAACTGTTTTTT
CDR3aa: CASSFGSNEKLFF

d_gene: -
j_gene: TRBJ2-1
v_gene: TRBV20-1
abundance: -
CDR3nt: TGCAGTGCTGGTACCGGGGCCTGGGGCTACAATGAGCAGTTCTTC
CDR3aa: CSAGTGAWGYNEQFF

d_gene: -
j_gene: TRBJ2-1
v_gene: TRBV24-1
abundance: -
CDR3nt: TGTGCCACCAGTGTACCAGGGATCTACAATGAGCAGTTCTTC
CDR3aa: CATSVPGIYNEQFF

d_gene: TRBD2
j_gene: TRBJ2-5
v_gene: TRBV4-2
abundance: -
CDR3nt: TGTGCCAGCAGCCAGGGGACTAGCGGGGGGGCCGCGGAGACCCAGTACTTC
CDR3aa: CASSQGTSGGAAETQYF

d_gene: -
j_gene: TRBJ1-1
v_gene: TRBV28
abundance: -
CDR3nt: TGTGCCAGCAGTCTGACAGGAGATGAAGCTTTCTTT
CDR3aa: CASSLTGDEAFF

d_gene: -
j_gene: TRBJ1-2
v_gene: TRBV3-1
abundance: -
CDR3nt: TGTGCCAGCAGCCAGGTCAGGGACCCGTACTTCGGCTACACCTTC
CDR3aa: CASSQVRDPYFGYTF

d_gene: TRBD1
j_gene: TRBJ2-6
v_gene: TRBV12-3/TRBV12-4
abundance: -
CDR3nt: TGTGCCAGCAAAGAGGACAGGGCTGGGGCCAACGTCCTGACTTTC
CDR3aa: CASKEDRAGANVLTF

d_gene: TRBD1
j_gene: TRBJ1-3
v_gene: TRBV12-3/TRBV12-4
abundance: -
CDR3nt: TGTGCCAGCAGTTTAGTTGGCAGGGGGCGAGATTCTGGAAACACCATATATTTT
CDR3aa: CASSLVGRGRDSGNTIYF

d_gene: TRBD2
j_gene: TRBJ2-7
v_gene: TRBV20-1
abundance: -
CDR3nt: TGCAGTGCCCCCCGGGGGGTGAACGAGCAGTACTTC
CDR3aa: CSAPRGVNEQYF

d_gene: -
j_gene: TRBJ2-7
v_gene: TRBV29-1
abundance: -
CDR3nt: TGCAGCGTTGAACAGGGATCCTACGAGCAGTACTTC
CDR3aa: CSVEQGSYEQYF

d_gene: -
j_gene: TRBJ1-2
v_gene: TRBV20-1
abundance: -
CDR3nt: TGCAGTGCTAGGGCGGGGGGAAACTATGGCTACACCTTC
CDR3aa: CSARAGGNYGYTF

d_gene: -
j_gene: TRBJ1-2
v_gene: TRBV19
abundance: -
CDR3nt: TGTGCCAGTAGTGCTGGGACGGACTCTAACTATGGCTACACCTTC
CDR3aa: CASSAGTDSNYGYTF

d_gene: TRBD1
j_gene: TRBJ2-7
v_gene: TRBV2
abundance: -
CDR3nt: TGTGCCAGCAGTGTAACAACAGGGGTCTACGAGCAGTACTTC
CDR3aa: CASSVTTGVYEQYF

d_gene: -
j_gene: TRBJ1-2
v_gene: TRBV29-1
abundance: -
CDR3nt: TGCAGCGTCGGGGCAGCCTTGGACTATGGCTACACCTTC
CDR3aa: CSVGAALDYGYTF

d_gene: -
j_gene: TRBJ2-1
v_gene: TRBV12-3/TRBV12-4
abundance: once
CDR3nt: TGTGCCAGCAGTTTCTACACCAATGAGCAGTTCTTC
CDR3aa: CASSFYTNEQFF

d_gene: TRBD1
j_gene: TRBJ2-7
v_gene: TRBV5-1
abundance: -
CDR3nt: TGCGCCAGCAGCTTTGGGACAGCCTCCTACGAGCAGTACTTC
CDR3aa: CASSFGTASYEQYF

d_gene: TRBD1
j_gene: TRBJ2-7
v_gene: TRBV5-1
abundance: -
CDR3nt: TGCGCCAGCAGCTTGGCACAGGGGTCCTACGAGCAGTACTTC
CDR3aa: CASSLAQGSYEQYF

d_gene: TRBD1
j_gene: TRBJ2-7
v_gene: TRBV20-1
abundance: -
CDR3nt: TGCAGTGCTCCCCCCAACTCTCGACAGGGGGCCTACGAGCAGTACTTC
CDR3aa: CSAPPNSRQGAYEQYF

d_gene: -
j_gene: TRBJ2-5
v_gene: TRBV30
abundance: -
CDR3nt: TGTGCCTGGAGTACGGGGGGCGTCCAAGAGACCCAGTACTTC
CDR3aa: CAWSTGGVQETQYF

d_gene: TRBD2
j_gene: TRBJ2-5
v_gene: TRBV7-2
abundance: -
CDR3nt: TGTGCCAGCAGCACAGGGACTAGCGGGGGGGCCCGGGAGACCCAGTACTTC
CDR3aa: CASSTGTSGGARETQYF

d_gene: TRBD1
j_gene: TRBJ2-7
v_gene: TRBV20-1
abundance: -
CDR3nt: TGCAGTGCTAGGAGGCAGGGGGCTAACGACGAGCAGTACTTC
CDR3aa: CSARRQGANDEQYF

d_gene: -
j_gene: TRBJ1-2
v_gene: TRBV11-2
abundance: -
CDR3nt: TGTGCCAGCAGCCCACTTAGGTCATTGAACTATGGCTACACCTTC
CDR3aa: CASSPLRSLNYGYTF

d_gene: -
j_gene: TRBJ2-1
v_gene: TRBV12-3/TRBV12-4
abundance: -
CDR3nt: TGTGCCAGCAGTCCGCCGGGGGCGGGGGAAGACGATGAGCAGTTCTTC
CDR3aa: CASSPPGAGEDDEQFF

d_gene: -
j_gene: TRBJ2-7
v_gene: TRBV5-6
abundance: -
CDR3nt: TGTGCCAGCAGCTTGAGGCAGGGTGGTTACTCCTACGAGCAGTACTTC
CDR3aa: CASSLRQGGYSYEQYF

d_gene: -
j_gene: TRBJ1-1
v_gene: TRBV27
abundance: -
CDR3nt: TGTGCCAGCAGTTTTAGAGGGAGGGTGAACACTGAAGCTTTCTTT
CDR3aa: CASSFRGRVNTEAFF

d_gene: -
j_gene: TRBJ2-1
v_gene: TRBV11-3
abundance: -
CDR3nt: TGTGCCAGCAGCCCCGGCCGGAGCTCCTACAATGAGCAGTTCTTC
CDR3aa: CASSPGRSSYNEQFF

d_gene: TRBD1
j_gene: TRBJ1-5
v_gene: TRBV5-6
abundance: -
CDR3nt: TGTGCCAGCAGCTCCTGGACAGGGTACGATCAGCCCCAGCATTTT
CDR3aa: CASSSWTGYDQPQHF

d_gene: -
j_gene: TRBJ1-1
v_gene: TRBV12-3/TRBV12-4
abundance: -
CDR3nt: TGTGCCAGCAGTTCCCTCGGAGGGAGGACTGAAGCTTTCTTT
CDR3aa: CASSSLGGRTEAFF

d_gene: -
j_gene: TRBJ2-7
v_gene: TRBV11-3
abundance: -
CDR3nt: TGTGCCAGCAGCTTAGACCAGGGCCTCGAGCAGTACTTC
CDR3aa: CASSLDQGLEQYF

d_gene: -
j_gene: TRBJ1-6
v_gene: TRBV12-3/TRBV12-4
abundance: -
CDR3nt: TGTGCCAGCAGTTCCAGCTCAGGGGCACTAGGTTCACCCCTCCACTTT
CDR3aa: CASSSSSGALGSPLHF

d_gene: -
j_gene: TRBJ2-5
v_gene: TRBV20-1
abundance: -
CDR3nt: TGCACCTACGCCGAGCTCATGCAAGAGACCCAGTACTTC
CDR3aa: CTYAELMQETQYF

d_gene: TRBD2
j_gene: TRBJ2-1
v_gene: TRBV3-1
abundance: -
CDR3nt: TGTGCCAGCAGCCTTCGCGGGGGTACTTTGTACAATGAGCAGTTCTTC
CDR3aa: CASSLRGGTLYNEQFF

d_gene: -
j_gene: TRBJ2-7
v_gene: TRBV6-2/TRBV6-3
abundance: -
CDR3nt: TGTGCCAGCAGCCGTGACAGGAGAAGGGAGCAGTACTTC
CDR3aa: CASSRDRRREQYF

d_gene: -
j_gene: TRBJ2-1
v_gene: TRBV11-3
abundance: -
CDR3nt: TGTGCCAGCAGCTTAGATGGCTGGGGGACCAGCTCCTACAATGAGCAGTTCTTC
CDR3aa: CASSLDGWGTSSYNEQFF

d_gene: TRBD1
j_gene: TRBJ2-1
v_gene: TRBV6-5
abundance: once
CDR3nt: TGTGCCAGCAGCCAGGACAGGGAGAATTACAATGAGCAGTTCTTC
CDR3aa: CASSQDRENYNEQFF

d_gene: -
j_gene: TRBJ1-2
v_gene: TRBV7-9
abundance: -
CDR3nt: TGTGCCAGCAGCTTCGAAACAGATGGCTACACCTTC
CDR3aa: CASSFETDGYTF

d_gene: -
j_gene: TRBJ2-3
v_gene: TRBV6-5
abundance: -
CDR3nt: TGTGCCAGCAGTTACTCTCGGCGGGATACGCAGTATTTT
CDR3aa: CASSYSRRDTQYF

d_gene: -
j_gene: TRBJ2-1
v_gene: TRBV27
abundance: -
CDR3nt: TGTGCCAGCAGTCCCCGCAGAGGAAACAATGAGCAGTTCTTC
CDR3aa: CASSPRRGNNEQFF

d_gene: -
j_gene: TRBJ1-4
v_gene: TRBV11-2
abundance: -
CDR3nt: TGTGCCAGCAGCAGAGTCGGAGAAAAACTGTTTTTT
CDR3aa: CASSRVGEKLFF

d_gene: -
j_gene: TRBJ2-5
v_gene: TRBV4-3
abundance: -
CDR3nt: TGCGCCAGCAGCCAGGGTTCTGGACGGTCCTGGGGAGAGACCCAGTACTTC
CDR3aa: CASSQGSGRSWGETQYF

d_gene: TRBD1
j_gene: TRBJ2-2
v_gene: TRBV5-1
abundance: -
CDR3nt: TGCGCCAGCAGCTGGGACAGGGGGCGGACCGGGGAGCTGTTTTTT
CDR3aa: CASSWDRGRTGELFF

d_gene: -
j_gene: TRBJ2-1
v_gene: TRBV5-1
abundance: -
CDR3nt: TGCGCCAGCAGACGGGCAGGGGAGAACAATGAGCAGTTCTTC
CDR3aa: CASRRAGENNEQFF

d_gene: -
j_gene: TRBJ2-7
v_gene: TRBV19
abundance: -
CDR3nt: TGTGCCAGTAGTAGGCTTGCGGGCAACTACGAGCAGTACTTC
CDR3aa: CASSRLAGNYEQYF

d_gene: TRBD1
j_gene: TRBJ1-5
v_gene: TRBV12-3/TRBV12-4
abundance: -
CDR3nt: TGTGCCAGCAGTTTGGGACAGTCCAATCAGCCCCAGCATTTT
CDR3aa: CASSLGQSNQPQHF

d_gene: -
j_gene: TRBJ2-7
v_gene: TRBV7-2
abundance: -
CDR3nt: TGTGCCAGCAGCTCGAGGACATCCTCCTCCTACGAGCAGTACTTC
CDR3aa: CASSSRTSSSYEQYF

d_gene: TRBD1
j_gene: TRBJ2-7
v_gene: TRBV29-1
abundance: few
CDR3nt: TGCAGCGTTGAGGGACAGGGGCGCGAGCAGTACTTC
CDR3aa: CSVEGQGREQYF

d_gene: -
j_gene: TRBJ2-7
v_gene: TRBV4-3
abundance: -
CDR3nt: TGCGCCAGCAGTGGGTGGCCCGAATCCTACGAGCAGTACTTC
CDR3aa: CASSGWPESYEQYF

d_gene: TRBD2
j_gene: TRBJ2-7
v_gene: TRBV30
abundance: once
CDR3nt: TGTGCCTGGAGTCCTAAGACTAGCGGGGCCTACGAGCAGTACTTC
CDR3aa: CAWSPKTSGAYEQYF

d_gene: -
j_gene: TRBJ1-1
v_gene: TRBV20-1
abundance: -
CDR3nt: TGCAGTATTGAAGGGCGGGGGAACACTGAAGCTTTCTTT
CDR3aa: CSIEGRGNTEAFF

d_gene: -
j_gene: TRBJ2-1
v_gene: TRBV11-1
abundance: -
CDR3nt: TGTGCCAGCAGCTTAGCGCCCAAGGATTACAATGAGCAGTTCTTC
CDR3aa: CASSLAPKDYNEQFF

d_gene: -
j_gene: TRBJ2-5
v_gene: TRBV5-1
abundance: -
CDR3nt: TGCGCCAGCAGCCTCGCACTAGCAGAGACCCAGTACTTC
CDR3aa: CASSLALAETQYF

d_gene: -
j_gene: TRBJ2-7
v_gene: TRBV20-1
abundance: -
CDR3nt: TGCAGTGCTAGTCGCAGGGTTTCTATGAGGGACGAGCAGTACTTC
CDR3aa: CSASRRVSMRDEQYF

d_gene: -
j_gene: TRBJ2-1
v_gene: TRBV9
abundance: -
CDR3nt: TGTGCCAGCAGCGTAGAGCCGAGCTCCTACAATGAGCAGTTCTTC
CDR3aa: CASSVEPSSYNEQFF